The 26 T cell receptor beta chains reported below all come from one sample, sequenced in a study of beta chain features in type 1 diabetes. Investigators reverse transcribed all isolated RNA, so they sequenced expressed TCRB transcripts. The table came from immunoSEQ multiplex PCR; TCRdb's copy has only in-frame clones and leaves some out. In the table there are 680,000 or so clones, roughly a sixth of which are singletons. Sequencing input: naive CD4+ T cells from blood. The receptors stem from a man younger than 35 in good health.

V gene TRBV28 combines with J gene TRBJ2-1, with D tentatively TRBD2 (6 bases). CDR1 and CDR2 (germline): MDHEN, SYDVKM. The length of the CDR3 is 15 residues. Trimming took off 5 bases at V and 3 bases at J, with 14 bases between the two ends. The CDR3 loop reads CASSPTRRGYNEQFF. The DNA of the CDR3 is TGTGCCAGCAGTCCGACCCGGCGGGGCTACAATGAGCAGTTCTTC.

This clone showed up just a few times. Distinct nucleotide sequences in the sample also encode this CDR3. This chain joins TRBV7-2 and TRBJ1-2, with D possibly matching TRBD1 (5 bases). CDR3 size: 14 residues. V gave up 1 base and J gave up 4 bases, with 10 bases separating them. Germline V gene sequence: CDR1 SGHTA, CDR2 FQGNSA. The CDR3 DNA reads TGTGCCAGCAGCTTAGGGCAGGGAAGCTATGGCTACACCTTC. Protein sequence: CASSLGQGSYGYTF.

The V call is TRBV30, the J call TRBJ2-7; D uncertain. Deletions cut 4 bases from V and 6 bases from J, with 10 bases between. Per germline, CDR1 GTSNPN and CDR2 SVGIG (reference sequence). The CDR3 has 11 residues. The DNA for the CDR3 is TGTGCCTGGACGGGTCGGAGCGAGCAGTACTTC. Amino acid sequence: CAWTGRSEQYF.

J is TRBJ2-2 and V is TRBV10-3; D unresolved. CDR1 is ENHRY, CDR2 SYGVKD, per germline. V was clipped by 4 bases and J by 4 bases, with 7 bases between them. This CDR3 region has 13 residues. The DNA of the CDR3 is TGTGCCATCAGTGCTCATGCCACCGGGGAGCTGTTTTTT. Its translation: CAISAHATGELFF.

This clone was detected only a few times. V usage is TRBV15 and J usage is TRBJ1-1, with D perhaps matching TRBD1 (5 bases). Trimming cost V 3 bases and J 2 bases, with 10 bases left between them. The length of the CDR3 is 14 residues. Germline CDR1 is LNHNV and CDR2 is YYDKDF (reference sequence). CDR3 coding DNA: TGTGCCACCAGCAGGGACATGGGTAACACTGAAGCTTTCTTT. Its protein is CATSRDMGNTEAFF.

The J gene is TRBJ2-1, the V gene TRBV28; perhaps TRBD1 as D (6 bases). V was clipped by 2 bases and J by 0 bases, with 8 bases between them. The CDR3 has 15 residues. The V gene's germline CDR1 is MDHEN and CDR2 SYDVKM. CDR3 region: CASSLRQASYNEQFF. CDR3 sequence (DNA): TGTGCCAGCAGTTTAAGACAGGCCTCCTACAATGAGCAGTTCTTC.

This clone was found a few times. The V and J genes are TRBV11-2 and TRBJ2-7, with 7 bases aligning to TRBD1. J was trimmed by 3 bases and V by 6 bases; bases with no gene match: 11. CDR3 length: 15 amino acids. The germline V gene has CDR1 SGHAT and CDR2 FQNNGV. The CDR3 region is CASRVNPGQSYEQYF. DNA for the CDR3: TGTGCCAGCAGGGTTAATCCGGGACAGAGCTACGAGCAGTACTTC. The full variable domain, completed using reference TRBV11-2 and TRBJ2-7, is EAGVAQSPRYKIIEKRQSVAFWCNPISGHATLYWYQQILGQGPKLLIQFQNNGVVDDSQLPKDRFSAERLKGVDSTLKIQPAKLEDSAVYLCASRVNPGQSYEQYFGPGTRLTVT.

This clone was found a few times. The V and J genes are TRBV25-1 and TRBJ2-4, with D possibly TRBD1 on 6 matching bases. CDR1 is MGHDK, CDR2 SYGVNS, per germline. The CDR3 consists of 13 residues. Trimming pared 3 bases from V and 6 bases from J, leaving 9 bases between. CDR3 residues: CASSEAGVNIQYF. CDR3 nucleotide sequence: TGTGCCAGCAGTGAGGCAGGGGTAAACATTCAGTACTTC.

This clone was counted a single time. V and J are TRBV9 and TRBJ1-1, with D tentatively TRBD1 (6 bases). V lost 0 bases to trimming and J lost 0 bases, with 15 bases between them. The germline V gene has CDR1 SGDLS and CDR2 YYNGEE. The CDR3 has 17 amino acids. CDR3 amino acids: CASSVVGTRGLNTEAFF. In nucleotides, the CDR3 is TGTGCCAGCAGCGTAGTAGGGACCAGGGGACTGAACACTGAAGCTTTCTTT.

This clone was counted a few times. V gene TRBV7-2 combines with J gene TRBJ2-7; D perhaps matches TRBD2 (6 bases). Germline values: CDR1 SGHTA, CDR2 FQGNSA. The CDR3 is 16 amino acids. V gave up 1 base and J gave up 3 bases, with 16 bases separating them. The CDR3 DNA is TGTGCCAGCAGCTTAGTGGGCGGGACGGAGAGCTACGAGCAGTACTTC. Amino acids: CASSLVGGTESYEQYF.

V gene TRBV7-9 combines with J gene TRBJ2-3; 10 bases align to TRBD2. This CDR3 comprises 14 residues. The germline V gene encodes CDR1 SEHNR and CDR2 FQNEAQ (reference sequence). The V segment lost 1 base and the J segment 6 bases; nucleotides outside the gene matches: 1. CDR3: CASSLGSGRDTQYF. The CDR3 DNA reads as TGTGCCAGCAGCTTAGGTAGCGGGAGGGATACGCAGTATTTT. Full variable domain (outside the CDR3, taken from reference TRBV7-9 and TRBJ2-3): DTGVSQNPRHKITKRGQNVTFRCDPISEHNRLYWYRQTLGQGPEFLTYFQNEAQLEKSRLLSDRFSAERPKGSFSTLEIQRTEQGDSAMYLCASSLGSGRDTQYFGPGTRLTVL.

J is TRBJ2-4 and V is TRBV7-3, with 7 bases that match TRBD1. The CDR3 spans 19 residues. CDR1 is SGHTA and CDR2 is FQGTGA in the germline V gene. J lost 3 bases, V lost 4 bases, and 18 bases had no gene match. The CDR3 DNA sequence: TGTGCCAGCAGCTCCCGACGAAGGCAAGACAGGGATGGCAAAAACATTCAGTACTTC. The encoded protein is CASSSRRRQDRDGKNIQYF.

A few counts support this clone. The rearrangement uses TRBV5-6 and TRBJ2-2; a weak D match, TRBD2 (6 bases). Per germline, CDR1 SGHDT and CDR2 YYEEEE. The CDR3 is 17 amino acids. Trimming took off 5 bases at V and 3 bases at J, with 20 bases between the two ends. CDR3 sequence reads: CASSYPLQGGDTGELFF. The CDR3 nucleotides read TGTGCCAGCAGTTATCCCCTCCAGGGAGGTGACACCGGGGAGCTGTTTTTT.

A few counts support this clone. The rearrangement uses TRBV7-9 and TRBJ1-1, with D possibly TRBD1 on 6 matching bases. Germline lookup yields CDR1 SEHNR and CDR2 FQNEAQ (reference sequence). The CDR3 extends over 14 amino acids. V was pared by 6 bases and J by 4 bases, with 15 bases between. CDR3 sequence (DNA): TGTGCCAGCAGATACCTTCCGGGGGCCACTGAAGCTTTCTTT. Its protein is CASRYLPGATEAFF.

This clone has more than one count but fewer than ten. The chain combines TRBV7-6 with TRBJ2-7, with a possible D match to TRBD1 (6 bases). The CDR3 length is 15 residues. The V gene lost 4 bases and the J gene lost 4 bases, with 17 bases spanning the gap. Per the germline V gene, CDR1 is SGHVS and CDR2 is FNYEAQ. The CDR3 nucleotides are TGTGCCAGCAGCTCAATACAGGGTTCGAGGTACGAGCAGTACTTC. It yields the protein CASSSIQGSRYEQYF.

This chain joins TRBV18 and TRBJ1-5; the D is unclear. With 3 bases removed from V and 1 base from J, the gap between germline ends came to 10 bases. Germline CDR1 is KGHSH and CDR2 is LQKENI. The CDR3 spans 15 residues. The CDR3 nucleotides read TGTGCCAGCTCACCTGTAACGCTAAGCAATCAGCCCCAGCATTTT. Its protein is CASSPVTLSNQPQHF.

The chain couples TRBV7-8 to TRBJ2-5; D is possibly TRBD2 (6 bases). Trimming cost V 2 bases and J 4 bases, with 11 bases left between them. CDR1 and CDR2 from the germline V gene are SGHVS and FQNEAQ. This CDR3 spans 14 amino acids. The CDR3 loop is CASSLSGRGETQYF. CDR3 sequence (DNA): TGTGCCAGCAGCTTATCCGGGAGAGGAGAGACCCAGTACTTC.

CDR3 nucleotides: TGCGCCAGCAGCCAAGATGCGGCTAGCGGAAGAACAGATACGCAGTATTTT. Protein sequence: CASSQDAASGRTDTQYF. This sequence joins TRBV4-3 and TRBJ2-3; 7 bases line up with TRBD2. V gave up 0 bases and J gave up 3 bases; unmatched junction bases: 9. Germline values: CDR1 LGHNA, CDR2 YSLEER. This CDR3 region has 17 residues.

The genes are TRBV5-6 and TRBJ1-2, with unresolved D. The CDR3 covers 13 residues. The germline V gene encodes CDR1 SGHDT and CDR2 YYEEEE. Trimming stripped 0 bases from V and 2 bases from J, with 5 bases between. The CDR3 region is CASSLGHNYGYTF. The CDR3 DNA is TGTGCCAGCAGCTTGGGACACAACTATGGCTACACCTTC.

This chain's CDR3 is CASSVVIGSPEQFF. The CDR3 DNA is TGTGCCAGCAGCGTAGTGATAGGATCTCCTGAGCAGTTCTTC. The gene calls are TRBV9 and TRBJ2-1; D unclear. CDR3 length: 14 amino acids. Germline lookup yields CDR1 SGDLS and CDR2 YYNGEE. Trimming removed 0 bases from V and 9 bases from J, with 13 bases in between.

The chain joins TRBV28 to TRBJ2-3; 7 bases agree with TRBD1. The CDR3 consists of 15 residues. V gave up 6 bases and J gave up 1 base; unmatched junction bases: 7. CDR1 is MDHEN and CDR2 is SYDVKM in the germline V gene. CDR3 in DNA: TGTGCCAGCAGCACAGGGGCCCAAGGCACAGATACGCAGTATTTT. Protein sequence: CASSTGAQGTDTQYF.

The V call is TRBV28, the J call TRBJ2-7; 12 nucleotides align to TRBD2. Germline trimming cut 6 bases from V and 3 bases from J; bases unmatched to any gene: 6. This CDR3 comprises 15 residues. The germline V gene has CDR1 MDHEN and CDR2 SYDVKM. CDR3 nucleotide sequence: TGTGCCAGCAGCCTTCCGGGACTAGCGGGCTACGAGCAGTACTTC. Its translation: CASSLPGLAGYEQYF.

The chain recombines TRBV6-5 with TRBJ2-2, with D uncertain. The CDR3 has 12 residues. Germline assignment: CDR1 MNHEY and CDR2 SVGAGI. Between the trimmed V and J ends, which lost 8 bases and 4 bases, there was a span of 8 bases. CDR3 nucleotide sequence: TGTGCCAGCTATCAGGCCACCGGGGAGCTGTTTTTT. Translation gives CASYQATGELFF.

The chain recombines TRBV4-1 with TRBJ1-4, with unresolved D. V was shortened by 6 bases and J by 0 bases, with 11 bases between the two germline ends. This CDR3 comprises 15 residues. Germline V gene lookup returns CDR1 MGHRA and CDR2 YSYEKL. The CDR3, as DNA: TGCGCCAGCAGTCGTGACCGCACAACTAATGAAAAACTGTTTTTT. Its protein product is CASSRDRTTNEKLFF.

This clone appeared a few times. The chain carries TRBV9 and TRBJ1-2; 8 nucleotides align to TRBD1. Unmatched junction bases numbered 11, after V lost 3 bases and J lost 7 bases. Per germline, CDR1 SGDLS and CDR2 YYNGEE. The CDR3 is 15 residues long. CDR3 sequence (DNA): TGTGCCAGCAGCGGGACAGGGCATGCGGCCGGTGGCTACACCTTC. Its translation: CASSGTGHAAGGYTF.

This clone was counted between two and nine times. This chain uses TRBV6-5 with TRBJ1-2, with unresolved D. Germline-derived CDR1 and CDR2 are MNHEY and SVGAGI. Trimming shortened V by 4 bases and J by 9 bases, and 15 bases separated the two germline ends. The CDR3 contains 13 residues. The CDR3 protein is CASSWSVLGSYTF. In DNA form, the CDR3 reads TGTGCCAGCAGTTGGTCGGTCCTCGGAAGCTACACCTTC.